This T cell receptor beta chain was observed in a study of patients and donors after allogeneic stem cell transplantation. TCRdb re-analysed the RT-PCR reads in MiXCR, keeping a single row per CDR3 protein. The sample lists 100,000 to 120,000 distinct CDR3 sequences, 35% occurring once. The sequencing sample was made of blood, either unsorted or a sorted T cell fraction (not recorded which). The sequence came from a human donor who was either an allogeneic HSCT recipient or a stem cell or donor lymphocyte infusion donor (not recorded which). It is not recorded whose cells these are; they may come from a transplant donor.

The CDR3 bases are TGTGCCAGCAGCCATACTAGCGGGAGCGGGGAGCTGTTTTTT. The encoded protein is CASSHTSGSGELFF. The chain combines TRBV6-2 or TRBV6-3 with TRBJ2-2; 11 nucleotides agree with TRBD2. Germline-derived CDR1 and CDR2 are MNHEY and SVGEGT. The CDR3 length is 14 residues. The J segment lost 7 bases and the V segment lost 6 bases, leaving 4 bases of the junction unmatched.